The clone carrying this T cell receptor beta chain was recorded at least ten times. The sample belongs to a study of tumor-infiltrating lymphocytes in primary liver carcinoma. They got blood RNA out of unsorted whole blood and also pulled out germline DNA. Blood samples of about 4.3 milliliters were drawn preoperatively. V lost 5 bases and J lost 1, with 8 bases in between. Germline lookup yields CDR1 SGHDN and CDR2 FVKESK. The length of the CDR3 is 13 residues. A constant-region primer primed TCR beta cDNA synthesis from roughly 520 ng of total RNA. Employing slightly modified ARM-PCR, three nested multiplex PCR rounds were run, and these gave rise to the TCR beta libraries. TRBV1-TRBV30 forward primers paired with a C-beta reverse primer drove the first two PCR rounds, roughly 10 cycles each. TCRdb re-derived calls from the multiplex PCR reads in MiXCR, one entry per CDR3 protein. This table has around 330,000 distinct CDR3 sequences, less than 75% appearing once.

The sequenced sample was peripheral blood. This TCR was sampled from a man aged 40-49 years with primary liver carcinoma and hepatitis B virus infection. The chain couples TRBV14 to TRBJ2-5; no firm D call. The CDR3 DNA is TGTGCCAGCAGCGGGTTTCTCCAAGAGACCCAGTACTTC. Translating gives CASSGFLQETQYF.